The clone carrying this T cell receptor (beta chain) came up many times. Antigen specificity is unknown. This sample stems from a study of T cells in Graves' hyperthyroidism and ophthalmopathy. Findings of the study overall: The authors' 13 V-J model separated ophthalmopathy from stable hyperthyroidism. In blood, most of the thyroid clonotypes expanded above 0.001 were also present.

It was RNA transcripts that yielded the amplified TCR beta CDR3 regions. A first-round RT-PCR of the TCR CDR3 used the HTBI primer set. Via MiXCR, TCRdb re-called the multiplex PCR reads, giving one row per CDR3 protein. The sample holds approximately 720,000 distinct CDR3 sequences; roughly 20% are singletons and the top ten take 15% to 20%. Sequenced: blood. The receptor's source is a woman aged 45-59 years with Graves' hyperthyroidism that later progressed to Graves' ophthalmopathy.

This CDR3 is CALWTGIKNTEAFF. The DNA of the CDR3 is TGTGCCCTATGGACAGGGATAAAGAACACTGAAGCTTTCTTT. The chain is built from TRBV10-3 and TRBJ1-1, with 8 bases matching TRBD1. The germline CDR1 and CDR2 sequences are ENHRY and SYGVKD. The CDR3 contains 14 residues. The V gene end was trimmed by 11 bases and the J gene end by 1 base; junction bases not matched to a gene: 9.